This T cell receptor beta chain was sequenced for a study of blood T cell repertoires in COVID-19. Study-wide context: COVID-19 samples collected from the United States, Italy and Spain covered acute and convalescent phases.

Per the authors' pipeline: Using reference gene primer amplification, nucleated cell counts were estimated. The table came from immunoSEQ multiplex PCR; TCRdb's copy has only in-frame clones and leaves some out. The V and J calls and clone size are taken from that table; D and trimming were inferred from the DNA. The table records 120,000 to 150,000 clones, approximately 90% of them present only once. CDR1 and CDR2 from the germline V gene are MNHNY and SVGAGI (reference sequence). V dropped 5 bases and J dropped 4; count of bases not matched to a gene: 5. The CDR3 consists of 15 residues. This clonotype was obtained from a woman aged 80 or older with acute or convalescent COVID-19. The specimen was peripheral blood. This chain joins TRBV6-6 and TRBJ1-6; 7 bases map to TRBD1. This CDR3 is CASSRGQTYNSPLHF. The CDR3 DNA is TGTGCCAGCAGTAGGGGACAGACTTATAATTCACCCCTCCACTTT.